Below, 10 T cell receptor beta chains from the same sample are listed, as sequenced in a study of blood T cells in healthy people across ages (dated by TCRdb to between 2015 and 2017). The library was produced with 5' RACE. TCRdb lists the instrument as Illumina HiSeq 2500. A second PCR of roughly 6 to 11 cycles was run with a J-beta primer mix and a sample-barcoded 5' primer. The public reads were reanalyzed by TCRdb: fastp trimming at Q25, MiXCR alignment, in-frame beta chains only. Each entry merges the rows of one CDR3 protein and shows their most common DNA and genes. This sample gives about 1.4 million distinct CDR3 sequences in total; around 59% of them show up just once. Of the sample, under 8.5% is held by the ten largest clones. The sequenced sample was blood. These receptors came from a young man in good health.

The chain is built from TRBV28 and TRBJ2-4; D ambiguous. The DNA end lines up better with TRBJ2-5; the J call may be wrong. The germline V gene has CDR1 MDHEN and CDR2 SYDVKM. The CDR3 is made up of 14 amino acids. The CDR3 coding sequence is TGTGCCAGCAGTTTAGAGGTAGCCTGGGAGACCCAGTACTTC. Translated: CASSLEVAWETQYF.

V is TRBV29-1 and J is TRBJ2-5; 7 bases match TRBD2. J lost 9 bases, V lost 3 bases, and 10 bases had no gene match. CDR1 is SQVTM, CDR2 ANQGSEA, per germline. The CDR3 loop spans 13 amino acids. CDR3 sequence: CSVDGGGGVAQYF. DNA of the CDR3: TGCAGCGTTGATGGGGGGGGTGGTGTGGCCCAGTACTTC.

The chain links TRBV7-2 to TRBJ2-3; the D gene is possibly TRBD1 (5 bases). V lost 6 bases, J lost 0 bases, and 13 bases lay in between. The CDR3 is 15 amino acids. CDR1 SGHTA and CDR2 FQGNSA come from the germline V gene. CDR3 amino acids: CASRRTQGSTDTQYF. CDR3 nucleotides: TGTGCCAGCAGGAGAACGCAGGGCAGCACAGATACGCAGTATTTT. The variable domain in full, completed from reference TRBV7-2 and TRBJ2-3, reads GAGVSQSPSNKVTEKGKDVELRCDPISGHTALYWYRQSLGQGLEFLIYFQGNSAPDKSGLPSDRFSAERTGGSVSTLTIQRTQQEDSAVYLCASRRTQGSTDTQYFGPGTRLTVL.

The sample holds a few counts of this clonotype. The genes are TRBV4-2 and TRBJ2-3; a possible D gene is TRBD1 (5 bases). The germline V gene has CDR1 LGHNA and CDR2 YNFKEQ. V lost 4 bases, J lost 1 base, and 15 bases lay in between. The CDR3 extends over 16 amino acids. CDR3 nucleotide sequence: TGTGCCAGCAGCCCCGTCCCAGGGCTGGGCACAGATACGCAGTATTTT. Translation: CASSPVPGLGTDTQYF.

This clonotype was found a few times. In DNA, the CDR3 is TGCAGCGTTGAAGATGAGCGATTAGAGCAGTACTTC. Translated: CSVEDERLEQYF. J is TRBJ2-7 and V is TRBV29-1; D ambiguous. Germline V CDR1 and CDR2: SQVTM, ANQGSEA. V was shortened by 0 bases and J by 7 bases, with 10 bases between the two germline ends. The CDR3 totals 12 residues.

The rearrangement uses TRBV20-1 and TRBJ1-2; TRBD1 matches 8 bases. The CDR3 has 15 residues. The junction had 14 bases not matched to a gene; V was cut back by 5 bases and J by 6 bases. In germline, CDR1 is DFQATT, CDR2 SNEGSKA (reference sequence). DNA for the CDR3: TGCAGTGCTCAACTCCCGACAGGGGAGGAAGATGGCTACACCTTC. It encodes CSAQLPTGEEDGYTF.

The chain combines TRBV11-2 with TRBJ2-1; TRBD2 aligns across 7 bases. This CDR3 contains 13 residues. Germline loops: CDR1 SGHAT, CDR2 FQNNGV. Losses at the gene ends were 6 bases for V and 5 bases for J; bases not matched to a gene: 4. DNA of the CDR3: TGTGCCAGCAGACTTAGCGGGCACAATGAGCAGTTCTTC. The encoded protein is CASRLSGHNEQFF.

A word on this clonotype: One end of the junction varies from germline; a read error may be responsible. The chain has TRBV7-2 and TRBJ2-4; TRBD2 matches 7 bases. CDR3 size: 15 residues. Per the germline V gene, CDR1 is SGHTA and CDR2 is FQGNSA. The chain's CDR3 is CAGSAYWEGQNIQYF. For the CDR3, the DNA is TGTGCCGGCAGCGCTTATTGGGAGGGTCAAAACATTCAGTACTTC.

With regard to this clonotype: In this CDR3 the conserved last residue, phenylalanine or tryptophan, is missing, so a read error is likely. This chain uses TRBV3-1 with TRBJ2-5; D perhaps matches TRBD1 (5 bases). CDR3 length: 15 residues. Between the trimmed V and J ends, which lost 0 bases and 1 base, there was a span of 9 bases. Germline values: CDR1 LGHDT, CDR2 YNNKEL (reference sequence). The CDR3 loop is CASSQERQTQETQYG. The CDR3 region has the DNA TGTGCCAGCAGCCAAGAGAGACAGACCCAAGAGACCCAGTACGGC.

The rearrangement links TRBV24-1 to TRBJ2-5, with D perhaps given as TRBD1 or TRBD2 (5 bases each). The CDR3 contains 13 residues. Germline V CDR1 and CDR2: KGHDR, SFDVKD. V dropped 10 bases and J dropped 2 bases, with 13 bases sitting between them. This chain's CDR3 is CATGPRGQETQYF. DNA for the CDR3: TGTGCCACGGGACCGCGTGGACAAGAGACCCAGTACTTC.